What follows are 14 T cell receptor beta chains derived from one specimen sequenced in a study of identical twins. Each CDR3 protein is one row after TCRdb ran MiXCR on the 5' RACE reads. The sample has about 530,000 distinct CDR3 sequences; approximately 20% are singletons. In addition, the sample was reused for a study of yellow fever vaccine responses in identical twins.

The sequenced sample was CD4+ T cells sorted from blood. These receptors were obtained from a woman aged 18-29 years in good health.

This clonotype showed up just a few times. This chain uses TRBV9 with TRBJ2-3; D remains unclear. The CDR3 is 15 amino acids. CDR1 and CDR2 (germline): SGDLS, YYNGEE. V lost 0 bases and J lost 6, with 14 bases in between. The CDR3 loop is CASSVGSIRYDTQYF. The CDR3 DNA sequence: TGTGCCAGCAGCGTAGGGAGCATACGATATGATACGCAGTATTTT.

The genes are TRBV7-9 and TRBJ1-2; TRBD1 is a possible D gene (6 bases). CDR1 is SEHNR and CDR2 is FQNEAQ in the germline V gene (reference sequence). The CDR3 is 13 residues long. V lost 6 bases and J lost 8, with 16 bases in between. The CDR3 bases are TGTGCCAGCAGGGGAACAGGGCTCTACGGCTACACCTTC. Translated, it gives CASRGTGLYGYTF.

CDR3 coding DNA: TGCGCCAGCAGCCCGGCCTTGGGACGAGGCTATGGCTACACCTTC. Protein: CASSPALGRGYGYTF. The V call is TRBV5-1, the J call TRBJ1-2, with a possible D match to TRBD1 (5 bases). In germline, CDR1 is SGHRS, CDR2 YFSETQ. Trimming took off 4 bases at V and 4 bases at J, with 17 bases between the two ends. This CDR3 comprises 15 residues.

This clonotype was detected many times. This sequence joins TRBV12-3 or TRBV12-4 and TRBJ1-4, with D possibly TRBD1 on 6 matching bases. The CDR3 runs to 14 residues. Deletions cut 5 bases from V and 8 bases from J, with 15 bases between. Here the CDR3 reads CASSGDNQGEKLFF. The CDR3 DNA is TGTGCCAGCAGTGGGGACAACCAGGGGGAAAAACTGTTTTTT.

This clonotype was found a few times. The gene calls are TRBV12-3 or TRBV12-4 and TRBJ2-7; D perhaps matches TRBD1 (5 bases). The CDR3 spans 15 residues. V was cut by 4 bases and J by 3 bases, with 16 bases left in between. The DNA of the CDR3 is TGTGCCAGCAGTTCTTTAGGGCAGGGTTGCTACGAGCAGTACGTC. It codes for CASSSLGQGCYEQYV.

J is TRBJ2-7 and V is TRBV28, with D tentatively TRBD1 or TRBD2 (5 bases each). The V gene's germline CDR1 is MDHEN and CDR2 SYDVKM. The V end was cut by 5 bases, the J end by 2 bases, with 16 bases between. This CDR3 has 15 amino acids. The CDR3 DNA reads TGTGCCAGCAGTGCTCCGGGACCCCCCCCCTACGAGCAGTACTTC. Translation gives CASSAPGPPPYEQYF.

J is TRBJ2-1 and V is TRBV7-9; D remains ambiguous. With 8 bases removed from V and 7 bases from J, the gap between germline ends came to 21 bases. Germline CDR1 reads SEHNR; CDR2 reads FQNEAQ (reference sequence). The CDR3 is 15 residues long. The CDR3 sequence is CASSISWPIRNEQFF. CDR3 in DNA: TGTGCCAGCTCGATTTCCTGGCCAATAAGGAATGAGCAGTTCTTC.

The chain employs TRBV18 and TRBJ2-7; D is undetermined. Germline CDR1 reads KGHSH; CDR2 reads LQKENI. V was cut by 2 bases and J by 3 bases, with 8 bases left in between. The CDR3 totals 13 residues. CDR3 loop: CASSPGQNYEQYV. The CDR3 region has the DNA TGTGCCAGCTCACCAGGGCAGAACTACGAGCAGTACGTC.

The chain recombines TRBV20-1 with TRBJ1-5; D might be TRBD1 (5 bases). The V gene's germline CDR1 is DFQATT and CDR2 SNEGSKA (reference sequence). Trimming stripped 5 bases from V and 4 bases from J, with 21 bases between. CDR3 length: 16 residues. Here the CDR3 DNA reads TGCAGTGCTGCGGCGGGGGGGGGATTTGCAAATCAGCCCCAGCATTTT. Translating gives CSAAAGGGFANQPQHF.

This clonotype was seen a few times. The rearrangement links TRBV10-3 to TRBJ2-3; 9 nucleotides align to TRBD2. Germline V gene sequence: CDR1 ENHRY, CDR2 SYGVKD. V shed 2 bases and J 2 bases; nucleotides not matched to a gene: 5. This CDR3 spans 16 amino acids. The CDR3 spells CAISEALAGPTDTQYF. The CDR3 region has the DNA TGTGCCATCAGTGAGGCGCTAGCGGGACCCACAGATACGCAGTATTTT.

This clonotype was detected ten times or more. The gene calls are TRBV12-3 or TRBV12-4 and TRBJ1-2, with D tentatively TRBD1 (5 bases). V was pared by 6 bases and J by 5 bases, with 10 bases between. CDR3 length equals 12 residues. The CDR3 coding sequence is TGTGCCAGCAGGGGGGGAGTGTATGGCTACACCTTC. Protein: CASRGGVYGYTF.

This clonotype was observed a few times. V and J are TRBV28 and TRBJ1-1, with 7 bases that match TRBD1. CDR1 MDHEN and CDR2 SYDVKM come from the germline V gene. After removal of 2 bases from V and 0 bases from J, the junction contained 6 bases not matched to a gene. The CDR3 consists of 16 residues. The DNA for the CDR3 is TGTGCCAGCAGTTTAAGGGGGCCCTCGTTGAACACTGAAGCTTTCTTT. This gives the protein CASSLRGPSLNTEAFF. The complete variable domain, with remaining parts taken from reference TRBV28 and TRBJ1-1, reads DVKVTQSSRYLVKRTGEKVFLECVQDMDHENMFWYRQDPGLGLRLIYFSYDVKMKEKGDIPEGYSVSREKKERFSLILESASTNQTSMYLCASSLRGPSLNTEAFFGQGTRLTVV.

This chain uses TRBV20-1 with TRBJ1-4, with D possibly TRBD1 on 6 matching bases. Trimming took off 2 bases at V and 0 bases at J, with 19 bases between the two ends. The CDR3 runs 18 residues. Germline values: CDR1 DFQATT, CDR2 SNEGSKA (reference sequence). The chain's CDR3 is CSARSYGQPRSTNEKLFF. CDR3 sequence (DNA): TGCAGTGCTAGAAGCTACGGACAGCCGCGATCAACTAATGAAAAACTGTTTTTT.

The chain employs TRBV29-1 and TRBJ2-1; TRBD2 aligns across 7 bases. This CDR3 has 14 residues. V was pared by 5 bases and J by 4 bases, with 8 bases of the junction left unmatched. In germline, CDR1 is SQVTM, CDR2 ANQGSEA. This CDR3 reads CSVLGGEPYNEQFF. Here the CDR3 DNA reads TGCAGCGTTTTGGGGGGGGAACCGTACAATGAGCAGTTCTTC.